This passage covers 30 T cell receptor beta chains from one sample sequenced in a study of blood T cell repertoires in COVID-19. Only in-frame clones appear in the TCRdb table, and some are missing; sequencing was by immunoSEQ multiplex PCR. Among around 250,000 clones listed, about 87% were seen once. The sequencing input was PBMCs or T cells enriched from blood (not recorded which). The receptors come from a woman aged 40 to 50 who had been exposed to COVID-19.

The DNA for the CDR3 is TGTGCCAGCAGCTCGGGGACAGAAAGCTCCTATAATTCACCCCTCCACTTT. It translates to CASSSGTESSYNSPLHF. The V and J genes are TRBV11-2 and TRBJ1-6, with 7 nucleotides matching TRBD1. Per germline, CDR1 SGHAT and CDR2 FQNNGV. Losses at the gene ends were 4 bases for V and 0 bases for J; bases not matched to a gene: 6. The CDR3 length is 17 residues.

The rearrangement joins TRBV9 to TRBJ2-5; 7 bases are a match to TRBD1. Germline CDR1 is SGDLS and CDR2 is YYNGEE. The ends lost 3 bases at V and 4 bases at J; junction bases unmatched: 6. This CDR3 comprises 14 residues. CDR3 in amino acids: CASSATGVIETQYF. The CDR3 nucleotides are TGTGCCAGCAGCGCCACAGGGGTAATAGAGACCCAGTACTTC.

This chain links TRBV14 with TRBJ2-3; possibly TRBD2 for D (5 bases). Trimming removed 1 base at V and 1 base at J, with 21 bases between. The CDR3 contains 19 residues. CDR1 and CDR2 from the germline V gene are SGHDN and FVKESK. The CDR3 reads CASSQVVLKRKRRTDTQYF. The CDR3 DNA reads TGTGCCAGCAGCCAAGTTGTTCTTAAGAGGAAGCGGCGCACAGATACGCAGTATTTT. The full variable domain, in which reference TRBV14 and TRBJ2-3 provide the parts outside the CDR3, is EAGVTQFPSHSVIEKGQTVTLRCDPISGHDNLYWYRRVMGKEIKFLLHFVKESKQDESGMPNNRFLAERTGGTYSTLKVQPAELEDSGVYFCASSQVVLKRKRRTDTQYFGPGTRLTVL.

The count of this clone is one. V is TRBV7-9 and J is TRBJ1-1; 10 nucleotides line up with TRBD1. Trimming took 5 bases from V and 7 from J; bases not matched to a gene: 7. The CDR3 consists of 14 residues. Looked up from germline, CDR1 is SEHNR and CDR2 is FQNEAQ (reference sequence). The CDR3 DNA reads TGTGCCAGCAGCCTTAAAGGGACAGGGGTTGAAGCTTTCTTT. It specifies CASSLKGTGVEAFF.

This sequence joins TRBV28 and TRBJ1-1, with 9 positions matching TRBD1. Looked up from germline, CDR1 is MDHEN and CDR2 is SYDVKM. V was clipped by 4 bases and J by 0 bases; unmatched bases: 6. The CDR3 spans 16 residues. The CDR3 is CASSSPGQGLNTEAFF. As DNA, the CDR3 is TGTGCCAGCAGTTCCCCGGGACAGGGTCTGAACACTGAAGCTTTCTTT.

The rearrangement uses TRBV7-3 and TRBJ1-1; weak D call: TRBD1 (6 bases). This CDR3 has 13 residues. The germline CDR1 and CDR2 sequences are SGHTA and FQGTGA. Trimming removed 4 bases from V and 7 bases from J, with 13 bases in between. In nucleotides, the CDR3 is TGTGCCAGCAGCTCCTTTACAGGGAATGAAGCTTTCTTT. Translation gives CASSSFTGNEAFF.

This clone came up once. CDR3 protein: CASSREGATYEQYV. Written as DNA, the CDR3 is TGTGCCAGCAGTCGTGAGGGGGCGACCTACGAGCAGTACGTC. The rearrangement uses TRBV6-2 or TRBV6-3 and TRBJ2-7; TRBD1 agrees at 7 bases. Germline CDR1 and CDR2: MNHEY and SVGEGT. V dropped 5 bases and J dropped 2; count of bases not matched to a gene: 6. The CDR3 is 14 amino acids.

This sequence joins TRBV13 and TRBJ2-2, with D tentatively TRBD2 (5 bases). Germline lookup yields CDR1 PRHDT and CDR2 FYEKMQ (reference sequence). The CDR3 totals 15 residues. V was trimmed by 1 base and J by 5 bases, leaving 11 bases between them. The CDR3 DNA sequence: TGTGCCAGCAGCTTAGCCGGGGTAGGGACCGGGGAGCTGTTTTTT. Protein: CASSLAGVGTGELFF.

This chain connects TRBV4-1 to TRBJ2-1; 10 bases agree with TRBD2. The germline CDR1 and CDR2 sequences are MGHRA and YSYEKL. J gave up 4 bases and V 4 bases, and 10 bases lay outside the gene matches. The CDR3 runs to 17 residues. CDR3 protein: CASSPNERGGSYNEQFF. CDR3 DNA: TGCGCCAGCAGCCCTAATGAGCGGGGGGGCTCATACAATGAGCAGTTCTTC.

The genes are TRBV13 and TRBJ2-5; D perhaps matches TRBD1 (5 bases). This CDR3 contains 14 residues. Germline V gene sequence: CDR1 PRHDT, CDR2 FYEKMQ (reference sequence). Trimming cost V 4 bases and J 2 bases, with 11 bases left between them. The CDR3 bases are TGTGCCAGCAGCTCCAGACGGACACAAGAGACCCAGTACTTC. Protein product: CASSSRRTQETQYF.

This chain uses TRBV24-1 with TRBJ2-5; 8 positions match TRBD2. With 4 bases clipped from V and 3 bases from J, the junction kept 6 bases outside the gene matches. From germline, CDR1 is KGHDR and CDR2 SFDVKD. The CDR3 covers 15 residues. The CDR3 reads CATSDPGTSEETQYF. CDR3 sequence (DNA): TGTGCCACCAGTGACCCCGGGACTAGTGAAGAGACCCAGTACTTC.

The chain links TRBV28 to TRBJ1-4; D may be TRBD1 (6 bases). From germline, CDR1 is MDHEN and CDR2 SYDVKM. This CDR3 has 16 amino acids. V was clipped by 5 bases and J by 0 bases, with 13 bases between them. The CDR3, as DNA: TGTGCCAGCAGTGGACAGCGCAGAACAACTAATGAAAAACTGTTTTTT. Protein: CASSGQRRTTNEKLFF.

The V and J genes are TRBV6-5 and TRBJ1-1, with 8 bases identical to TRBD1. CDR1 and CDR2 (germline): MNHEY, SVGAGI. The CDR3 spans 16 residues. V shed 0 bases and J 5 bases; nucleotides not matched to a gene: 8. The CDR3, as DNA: TGTGCCAGCAGTTACTCGATGGACAGGGTAATAACTGAAGCTTTCTTT. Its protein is CASSYSMDRVITEAFF.

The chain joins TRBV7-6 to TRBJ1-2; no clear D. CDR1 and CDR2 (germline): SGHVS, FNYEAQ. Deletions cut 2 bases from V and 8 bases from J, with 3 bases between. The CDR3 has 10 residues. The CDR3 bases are TGTGCCAGCAGCTTATCAGGCTACACCTTC. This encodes CASSLSGYTF.

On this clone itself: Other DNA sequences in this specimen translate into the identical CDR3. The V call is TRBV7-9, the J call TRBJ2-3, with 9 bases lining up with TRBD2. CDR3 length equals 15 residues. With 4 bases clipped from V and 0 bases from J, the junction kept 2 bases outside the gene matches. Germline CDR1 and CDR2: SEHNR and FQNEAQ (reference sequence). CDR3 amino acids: CASSSGLASTDTQYF. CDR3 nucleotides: TGTGCCAGCAGCTCAGGACTAGCGAGCACAGATACGCAGTATTTT.

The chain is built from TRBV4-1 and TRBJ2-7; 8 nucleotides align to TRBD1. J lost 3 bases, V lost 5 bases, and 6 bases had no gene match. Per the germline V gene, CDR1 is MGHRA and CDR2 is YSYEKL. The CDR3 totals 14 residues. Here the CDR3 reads CASSAPGQVYEQYF. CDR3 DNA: TGCGCCAGCAGCGCGCCGGGACAGGTCTACGAGCAGTACTTC.

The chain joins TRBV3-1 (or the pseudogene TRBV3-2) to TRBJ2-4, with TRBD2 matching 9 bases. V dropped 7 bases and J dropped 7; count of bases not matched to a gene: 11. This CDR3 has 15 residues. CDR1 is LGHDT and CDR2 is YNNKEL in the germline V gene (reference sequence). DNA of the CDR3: TGTGCCAGCACCCGGCGCCGCGGGGGGGGGAACATTCAGTACTTC. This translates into CASTRRRGGGNIQYF.

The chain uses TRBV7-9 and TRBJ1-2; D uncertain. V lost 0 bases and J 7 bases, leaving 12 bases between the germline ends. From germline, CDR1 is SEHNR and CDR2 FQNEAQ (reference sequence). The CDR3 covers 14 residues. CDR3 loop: CASSLALQIGGYTF. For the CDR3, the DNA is TGTGCCAGCAGCTTAGCGCTACAGATCGGTGGCTACACCTTC.

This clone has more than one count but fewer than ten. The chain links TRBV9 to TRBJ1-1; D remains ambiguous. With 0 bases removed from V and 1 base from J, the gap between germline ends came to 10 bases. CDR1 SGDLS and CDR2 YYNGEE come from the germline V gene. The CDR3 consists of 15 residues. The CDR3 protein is CASSVDARWNTEAFF. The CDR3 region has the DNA TGTGCCAGCAGCGTAGACGCCAGGTGGAACACTGAAGCTTTCTTT.

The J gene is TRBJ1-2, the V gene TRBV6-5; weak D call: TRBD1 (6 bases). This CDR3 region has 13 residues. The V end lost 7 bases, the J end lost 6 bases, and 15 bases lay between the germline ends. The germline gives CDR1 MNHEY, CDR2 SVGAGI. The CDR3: CASTQGWRDGYTF. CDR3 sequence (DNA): TGTGCCAGCACTCAGGGGTGGAGAGATGGCTACACCTTC.

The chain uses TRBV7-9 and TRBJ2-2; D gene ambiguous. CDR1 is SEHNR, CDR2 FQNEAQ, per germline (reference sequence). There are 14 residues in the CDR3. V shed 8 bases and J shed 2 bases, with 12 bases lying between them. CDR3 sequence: CASSSPVNTGELFF. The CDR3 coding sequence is TGTGCCAGCTCCAGTCCAGTAAACACCGGGGAGCTGTTTTTT.

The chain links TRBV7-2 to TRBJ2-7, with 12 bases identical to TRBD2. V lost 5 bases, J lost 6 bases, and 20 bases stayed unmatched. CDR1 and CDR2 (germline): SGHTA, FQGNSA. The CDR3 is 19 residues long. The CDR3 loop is CASSLTASGGAGKGAEQYF. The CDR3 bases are TGTGCCAGCAGCCTCACCGCTAGCGGGGGGGCTGGTAAAGGGGCCGAGCAGTACTTC.

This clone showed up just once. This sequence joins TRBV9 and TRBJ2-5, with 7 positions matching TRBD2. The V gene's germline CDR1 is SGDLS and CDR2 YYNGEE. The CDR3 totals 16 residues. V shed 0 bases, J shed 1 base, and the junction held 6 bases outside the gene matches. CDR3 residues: CASSVEASGPQETQYF. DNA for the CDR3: TGTGCCAGCAGCGTAGAGGCTAGCGGACCCCAAGAGACCCAGTACTTC.

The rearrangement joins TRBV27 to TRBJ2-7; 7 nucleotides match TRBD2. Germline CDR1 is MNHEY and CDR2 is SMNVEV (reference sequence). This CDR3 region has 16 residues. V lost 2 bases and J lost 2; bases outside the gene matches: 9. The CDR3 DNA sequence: TGTGCCAGCAGTTTACATTCTAGCGGAGTACCCTACGAGCAGTACGTC. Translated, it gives CASSLHSSGVPYEQYV.

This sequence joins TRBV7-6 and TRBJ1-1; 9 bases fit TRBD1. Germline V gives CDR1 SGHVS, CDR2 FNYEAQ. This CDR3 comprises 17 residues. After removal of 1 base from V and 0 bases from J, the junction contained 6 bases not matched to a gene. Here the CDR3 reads CASSLGGTGTMNTEAFF. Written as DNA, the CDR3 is TGTGCCAGCAGCTTAGGTGGGACAGGGACCATGAACACTGAAGCTTTCTTT.

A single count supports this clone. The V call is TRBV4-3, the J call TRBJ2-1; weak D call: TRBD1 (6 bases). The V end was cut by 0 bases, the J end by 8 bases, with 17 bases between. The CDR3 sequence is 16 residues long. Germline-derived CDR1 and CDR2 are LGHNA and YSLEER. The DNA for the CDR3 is TGCGCCAGCAGCCAAGAAGGTCAGGGGTATGCGGATGAGCAGTTCTTC. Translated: CASSQEGQGYADEQFF.

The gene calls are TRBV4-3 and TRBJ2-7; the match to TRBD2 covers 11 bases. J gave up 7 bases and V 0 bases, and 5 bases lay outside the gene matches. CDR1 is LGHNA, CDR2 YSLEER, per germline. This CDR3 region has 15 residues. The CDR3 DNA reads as TGCGCCAGCAGCCAAGATCTACTAGCGGGGGATGAGCAGTACTTC. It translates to CASSQDLLAGDEQYF.

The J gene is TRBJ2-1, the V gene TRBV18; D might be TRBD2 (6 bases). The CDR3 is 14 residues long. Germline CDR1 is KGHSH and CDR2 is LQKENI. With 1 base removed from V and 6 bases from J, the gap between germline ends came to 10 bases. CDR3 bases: TGTGCCAGCTCACCACGACTAGATTCCAATGAGCAGTTCTTC. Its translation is CASSPRLDSNEQFF.

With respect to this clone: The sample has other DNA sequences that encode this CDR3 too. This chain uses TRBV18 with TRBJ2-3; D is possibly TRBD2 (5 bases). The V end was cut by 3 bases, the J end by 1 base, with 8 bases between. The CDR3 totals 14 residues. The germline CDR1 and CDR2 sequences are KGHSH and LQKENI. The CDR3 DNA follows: TGTGCCAGCTCACCTACCGGGGGCACAGATACGCAGTATTTT. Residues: CASSPTGGTDTQYF.

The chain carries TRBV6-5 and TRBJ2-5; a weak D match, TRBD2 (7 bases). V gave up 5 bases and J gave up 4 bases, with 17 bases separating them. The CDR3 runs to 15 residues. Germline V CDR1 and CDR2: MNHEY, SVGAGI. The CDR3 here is CASSPLGGGLETQYF. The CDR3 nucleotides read TGTGCCAGCAGTCCCTTAGGGGGGGGCCTAGAGACCCAGTACTTC.